The clone carrying this T cell receptor (beta chain) was found once. Its specificity is not known. The assay used deep level. Some clones are missing from TCRdb's copy, which holds only in-frame ones; the method was immunoSEQ multiplex PCR. This sample has roughly 2 million clones, with 85% to 95% found just once. The data originate from a study of shared clonotypes between healthy human individuals. General observations from the study: Represented diversity, genetic and exposure-history alike, was limited by few donors. Clonotypes that were shared across a handful of donors made up about 5.1% of naive CD4 clonotypes.

CD4+ cells were split into CD45RA+ naive and CD45RA-negative memory subsets. Germline CDR1 and CDR2: LNHDA and SQIVND (reference sequence). The V end lost 8 bases, the J end lost 3 bases, and 14 bases lay between the germline ends. The CDR3 extends over 13 amino acids. The chain is built from TRBV19 and TRBJ2-7; D call uncertain. The TCR comes from a young man in good health. Sequenced: naive CD4+ T cells sorted from blood. Indicated subset: CD45RA+ positively selected. The CDR3 loop reads CASSQQYSYEQYF. CDR3 bases: TGTGCCAGTTCCCAACAGTACAGCTACGAGCAGTACTTC. Supplemented by reference TRBV19 and TRBJ2-7, the full variable domain reads DGGITQSPKYLFRKEGQNVTLSCEQNLNHDAMYWYRQDPGQGLRLIYYSQIVNDFQKGDIAEGYSVSREKKESFPLTVTSAQKNPTAFYLCASSQQYSYEQYFGPGTRLTVT.